The rows below give T cell receptor beta chains drawn from one sample of a study of cytomegalovirus exposure and HLA in healthy donors. TCRdb keeps only in-frame clones here, not all; method: immunoSEQ multiplex PCR. This table holds 140,000 or so clones, roughly four fifths found once. Sequencing used PBMCs. The receptor source for this set is an older woman in good health and CMV-seropositive. Both conserved end residues are part of each CDR3. The D gene is left open where the match is weak. Clone size is shown for a subset of rows, as once, few, many or a class of expanded clone.

D | size | J | V | DNA | CDR3
TRBD2 | . | TRBJ2-7 | TRBV9 | TGTGCCAGCAGCGCGGGACTAGCGGGATTAAACGAGCAGTACTTC | CASSAGLAGLNEQYF
. | once | TRBJ2-2 | TRBV6-5 | TGTGCCAGCAGGCGCAGGTCTAACACCGGGGAGCTGTTTTTT | CASRRRSNTGELFF
TRBD2 | . | TRBJ2-2 | TRBV9 | TGTGCCAGCAGCGTAGGACTAGCGAGACTCTCGAACACCGGGGAGCTGTTTTTT | CASSVGLARLSNTGELFF
TRBD2 | . | TRBJ2-1 | TRBV7-9 | TGTGCCAGCAGCTTAACGGGACTAGCAGGCGATGAGCAGTTCTTC | CASSLTGLAGDEQFF
TRBD2 | . | TRBJ2-1 | TRBV5-6 | TGTGCCAGCAGCACCGGACTAGCGGGAGCCCCTGAGCAGTTCTTC | CASSTGLAGAPEQFF
TRBD2 | . | TRBJ2-1 | TRBV5-4 | TGTGCCAGCAGCGGCAATCCGACTAGCGTAAGCTCCTACAATGAGCAGTTCTTC | CASSGNPTSVSSYNEQFF
. | . | TRBJ2-5 | TRBV28 | TGTGCCAGCAGTTTCAGCGATGTTCACGAGACCCAGTACTTC | CASSFSDVHETQYF
. | . | TRBJ2-7 | TRBV29-1 | TGCAGCGTTGAAGTCGGGAGCTCCTACGAGCAGTACTTC | CSVEVGSSYEQYF
. | once | TRBJ1-1 | TRBV6-1 | TGTGCCAGCAGTGAGACGGGGATGAACACTGAAGCTTTCTTT | CASSETGMNTEAFF
TRBD1 | . | TRBJ1-2 | TRBV15 | TGTGCCACCAGCAGTACCGTTGGACAGGACTACACCTTC | CATSSTVGQDYTF
. | . | TRBJ2-1 | TRBV30 | TGTGCCTGGAGTCGGGAGACACCCGACAATGAGCAGTTCTTC | CAWSRETPDNEQFF
. | . | TRBJ2-7 | TRBV25-1 | TGTGCCAGCAGCTTTACTTACGAGCAGTACTTC | CASSFTYEQYF
. | . | TRBJ1-1 | TRBV5-6 | TGTGCCAGCAGCGAACAGACAGGCTTGAACACTGAAGCTTTCTTT | CASSEQTGLNTEAFF
. | . | TRBJ2-5 | TRBV12-5 | TGTGCTAGTGGTGCTACGACTCTTCCGGAGACCCAGTACTTC | CASGATTLPETQYF
. | few | TRBJ1-1 | TRBV4-3 | TGCGCCAGCAGCCAGGGAGGGGTCACTGAAGCTTTCTTT | CASSQGGVTEAFF
. | . | TRBJ2-7 | TRBV13 | TGTGCCAGCAGCTACAGGGATTACGAGCAGTACTTC | CASSYRDYEQYF
. | . | TRBJ2-1 | TRBV19 | TGTGCCAGTAGTATAGTTACTTTTTCCTACAATGAGCAGTTCTTC | CASSIVTFSYNEQFF
TRBD2 | . | TRBJ2-7 | TRBV7-9 | TGTTCCAGCAGTCGGGGGGTGGGGGAGCAGTACTTC | CSSSRGVGEQYF
TRBD1 | . | TRBJ2-5 | TRBV11-2 | TGTGCCAGCAGCTTATCTGGGACAGGGGGTTTAGAGACCCAGTACTTC | CASSLSGTGGLETQYF
. | . | TRBJ1-1 | TRBV5-8 | TGTGCCAGCAGCTTGGCTCCAGGGAACACTGAAGCTTTCTTT | CASSLAPGNTEAFF
TRBD1 | . | TRBJ2-7 | TRBV6-5 | TGTGCCAGCGGCCGAGACAGGGGCTACGAGCAGTACTTC | CASGRDRGYEQYF
TRBD2 | . | TRBJ2-7 | TRBV5-6 | TGTGCCAGCAGCTTGGTTGGGAGGGCCTACGAGCAGTACTTC | CASSLVGRAYEQYF
. | . | TRBJ1-5 | TRBV28 | TGTGCCAGCAGTTCGTGGAGGGGGGGTGGTCAGCCCCAGCATTTT | CASSSWRGGGQPQHF
. | once | TRBJ1-1 | TRBV27 | TGTGCCAGCAGCTTGGGGGGGGACACTGAAGCTTTCTTT | CASSLGGDTEAFF
TRBD1 | . | TRBJ1-5 | TRBV28 | TGTGCCAGCAGTTTAGTGGGTGGACAGGGCGGACGGCCCCAGCATTTT | CASSLVGGQGGRPQHF
. | . | TRBJ1-3 | TRBV9 | TGTGCCAGCAGCGTAGGTTCCGGGTCTCGAAACACCATATATTTT | CASSVGSGSRNTIYF
. | few | TRBJ2-7 | TRBV7-2 | TGTGCCAGCAGCTTGTCCCCTCAGAACGAGCAGTACTTC | CASSLSPQNEQYF
. | . | TRBJ2-7 | TRBV10-3 | TGTGCCATCAGTGAGTCTTCCGGGGGAAACGAGCAGTACTTC | CAISESSGGNEQYF
TRBD1 | . | TRBJ2-7 | TRBV27 | TGTGCCAGCTTCCCACCCGGACAGGGAGCTTGTGAGCAGTACTTC | CASFPPGQGACEQYF
. | once | TRBJ2-7 | TRBV5-6 | TGTGCCAGCAGCTTGTACATGGAGGGAGATTACGAGCAGTACTTC | CASSLYMEGDYEQYF
TRBD1 | . | TRBJ2-1 | TRBV5-5 | TGTGCCAGCAGCTTGGGGACAGGCAGGGAGCAGTTCTTC | CASSLGTGREQFF
. | few | TRBJ2-5 | TRBV5-6 | TGTGCCAGCAGCTTGGACAGGACGGAGACCCAGTACTTC | CASSLDRTETQYF
. | . | TRBJ2-7 | TRBV7-9 | TGTGCCAGCAGCCCCGACTGGACTTACGAGCAGTACTTC | CASSPDWTYEQYF
. | . | TRBJ2-2 | TRBV7-9 | TGTGCCAGCAGCTTAGGCCGGGATGGCGGGGAGCTGTTTTTT | CASSLGRDGGELFF
TRBD2 | once | TRBJ2-1 | TRBV9 | TGTGCCAGCACCCCCCGGGCGGGAGGATGGACTGAGCAGTTCTTC | CASTPRAGGWTEQFF
. | once | TRBJ1-2 | TRBV14 | TGTGCCAGCAGCCAGGCAGGGACTGGCGGCTACACCTTC | CASSQAGTGGYTF
. | . | TRBJ2-1 | TRBV11-2 | TGTGCCAGCAGCCCCAACAGGGTTCTGGATGAGCAGTTCTTC | CASSPNRVLDEQFF
. | . | TRBJ1-1 | TRBV7-2 | TGTGCCAGCAGCTCCTCCGGGGGACTTCTAGCTTTCTTT | CASSSSGGLLAFF
TRBD1 | . | TRBJ1-2 | TRBV4-1 | TGCGCCAGCAGCCCCAATCCGGGACAGGACTATGGCTACACCTTC | CASSPNPGQDYGYTF
TRBD2 | . | TRBJ2-7 | TRBV2 | TGTGCCAGCAGTGGCGGGGGAGTGGGGTCCTACGAGCAGTACTTC | CASSGGGVGSYEQYF
. | . | TRBJ1-1 | TRBV28 | TGTGCCAGCAGTTTCTATCCAGGCGGGACCACTGAAGCTTTCTTT | CASSFYPGGTTEAFF
TRBD1 | . | TRBJ1-2 | TRBV7-9 | TGTGCCAGCAGCCTGAACAGGGGAAACTATGGCTACACCTTC | CASSLNRGNYGYTF
. | once | TRBJ2-7 | TRBV28 | TGTGCCATTGCACAGGGACCCCCCCCCTACGAGCAGTACTTC | CAIAQGPPPYEQYF
TRBD1 | . | TRBJ1-5 | TRBV28 | TGTGCCACTATTACAGGGGTCAATCAGCCCCAGCATTTT | CATITGVNQPQHF
. | . | TRBJ2-7 | TRBV7-9 | TGTGCCAGCAGCACTTCCTACGAGCAGTACTTC | CASSTSYEQYF
TRBD2 | . | TRBJ2-5 | TRBV14 | TGTGCCAGCAGCGAGGGACTATTCGGGACCCAGTACTTC | CASSEGLFGTQYF
. | . | TRBJ1-2 | TRBV28 | TGTGCCAGCAGTTTTGGCGGAGTCAACTATGGCTACACCTTC | CASSFGGVNYGYTF
. | . | TRBJ2-7 | TRBV6-5 | TGTGCCAGCAGTTTGGCAGGGTCCTACGAGCAGTACTTC | CASSLAGSYEQYF